This T cell receptor (beta chain) originates from a study of siplizumab effects on memory and regulatory T cells. Trimming left V 7 bases short and J 5 bases short, with 20 bases between. The germline V gene has CDR1 SEHNR and CDR2 FQNEAQ (reference sequence). The CDR3 sequence is 15 residues long. Study observations and caveats: Proof of suppressive function in proliferating Tregs from siplizumab cultures was not established.

Concerning this clone: The target antigen is unknown.

Some clones are missing from TCRdb's copy, which holds only in-frame ones; the method was immunoSEQ multiplex PCR. The sample lists about 56,000 clones; around 97% were seen once. The sequence came from a human donor in good health. The chain combines TRBV7-9 with TRBJ2-5; D might be TRBD2 (7 bases). Sequences were obtained from naive CD8+ T cells sorted from blood. CDR3 residues: CASTGARGALETQYF. CDR3 sequence (DNA): TGTGCCAGCACCGGGGCCCGGGGGGCGTTGGAGACCCAGTACTTC.